This TCR beta chain emerged from a study of graft-versus-host responses after intestinal transplantation. Study as a whole: Recipients had transplants, and these were multivisceral, liver-intestinal, or isolated intestinal. Anti-thymocyte globulin was used for induction in all recipients, who then took tacrolimus and steroids for around 3 years. Study observations and caveats: The authors found GvH clones in recipient marrow, some appearing first in ileum or blood.

The data were produced by immunoSEQ multiplex PCR, yet TCRdb's version contains in-frame clones alone and is incomplete. Of around 110,000 clones in the sample, more than 80% were seen once. CDR3 length: 15 residues. Germline V gene lookup returns CDR1 MNHEY and CDR2 SVGAGI. V was pared by 4 bases and J by 0 bases, with 10 bases between. This clone was counted between two and nine times. Its antigen is not known. This receptor was taken from a human donor who was the organ donor for an intestinal transplant. Sequencing used unstimulated CD4+ T cells sorted from spleen or lymph node cells, obtained before transplant. The chain uses TRBV6-5 and TRBJ2-1; D not resolved. The CDR3 sequence: CASSWVASSYNEQFF. CDR3 in DNA: TGTGCCAGCAGTTGGGTAGCATCCTCCTACAATGAGCAGTTCTTC.